Each of the 24 T cell receptor beta chains below was sequenced from the same sample in a study of blood T cells in healthy people across ages. A sample-barcoded 5' primer and a J-beta primer mix were used in a second PCR of about 7 to 12 cycles. MiXCR, run by TCRdb on the 5' RACE reads, gives a single entry per CDR3 protein. The repertoire holds fewer than 750,000 distinct CDR3 sequences, around 50% seen once, with approximately 13% in the top ten. Material for sequencing was blood. The receptor set was obtained from a woman older than 75 in good health.

The CDR3 reads CASSPGQGATNEKLFF. The DNA for the CDR3 is TGTGCCAGCTCACCTGGACAGGGCGCAACTAATGAAAAACTGTTTTTT. This chain joins TRBV18 and TRBJ1-4; 8 bases match TRBD1. CDR1 is KGHSH and CDR2 is LQKENI in the germline V gene. With 3 bases clipped from V and 0 bases from J, the junction kept 3 bases outside the gene matches. The CDR3 length is 16 residues.

This chain joins TRBV29-1 and TRBJ1-2; D possibly corresponds to TRBD1 (5 bases). This CDR3 has 13 residues. Germline-derived CDR1 and CDR2 are SQVTM and ANQGSEA. Trimming took 8 bases from V and 0 from J, leaving 13 bases between them. The CDR3 DNA reads TGCAGCACAAACAGGCCAGCTAACTATGGCTACACCTTC. Translating gives CSTNRPANYGYTF.

This clonotype was picked up many times. The rearrangement joins TRBV5-1 to TRBJ2-3; the match to TRBD2 covers 8 bases. With 4 bases clipped from V and 7 bases from J, the junction kept 8 bases outside the gene matches. In germline, CDR1 is SGHRS, CDR2 YFSETQ. The CDR3 loop spans 14 amino acids. This CDR3 reads CASSTSGRTNTQYF. CDR3 nucleotide sequence: TGCGCCAGCAGCACTAGCGGACGCACGAATACGCAGTATTTT.

The chain has TRBV12-3 or TRBV12-4 and TRBJ2-3, with D tentatively TRBD2 (6 bases). This CDR3 is 13 amino acids long. Trimming shortened V by 6 bases and J by 8 bases, and 15 bases separated the two germline ends. The CDR3 DNA reads TGTGCCAGCAGGGGGGACTCCACGGGTACGCAGTATTTT. Translating it yields CASRGDSTGTQYF.

This clonotype was observed a few times. V gene TRBV12-3 or TRBV12-4 combines with J gene TRBJ2-7; TRBD2 agrees at 9 bases. Germline trimming cut 6 bases from V and 4 bases from J; bases unmatched to any gene: 4. The CDR3 extends over 13 amino acids. The CDR3 loop is CASRSLAGYEQYF. The CDR3 DNA reads as TGTGCCAGCAGGTCGCTAGCGGGATACGAGCAGTACTTC.

This clonotype was seen at least ten times. The chain employs TRBV18 and TRBJ2-7; D unclear. Trimming pared 0 bases from V and 2 bases from J, leaving 8 bases between. Germline CDR1 KGHSH, CDR2 LQKENI. The CDR3 spans 14 residues. The CDR3 region has the DNA TGTGCCAGCTCACCACCGGCAGAACCCTACGAGCAGTACTTC. As protein: CASSPPAEPYEQYF.

On this clonotype itself: A much bigger clone sits one base away, suggesting this may be a read error. The chain employs TRBV28 and TRBJ2-5; D is perhaps TRBD1 (5 bases). The J call may be mistaken, given a closer DNA end match to TRBJ2-7. This CDR3 spans 13 amino acids. The germline gives CDR1 MDHEN, CDR2 SYDVKM. The CDR3 region has the DNA TGTGCCAGCATGCCAGGGTCTGTGGACGAGCAGTACTTC. Translating gives CASMPGSVDEQYF.

The chain uses TRBV15 and TRBJ2-1, with 7 bases lining up with TRBD2. There are 13 residues in the CDR3. In germline, CDR1 is LNHNV, CDR2 YYDKDF (reference sequence). The J segment lost 13 bases and the V segment lost 5 bases, leaving 11 bases of the junction unmatched. The CDR3 spells CATSDFAGEAQFF. The CDR3 DNA follows: TGTGCCACCAGCGACTTTGCGGGGGAGGCCCAGTTCTTC.

The V gene is TRBV5-1, the J gene TRBJ2-1; D might be TRBD1 (5 bases). Trimming stripped 4 bases from V and 5 bases from J, with 13 bases between. Germline loops: CDR1 SGHRS, CDR2 YFSETQ. The CDR3 covers 14 residues. In DNA, the CDR3 is TGCGCCAGCAGCACCCCGACAGTTGACAATGAGCAGTTCTTC. As protein: CASSTPTVDNEQFF.

CDR3 sequence: CAWSVGSDQPQHF. CDR3 DNA sequence: TGTGCCTGGAGTGTTGGCTCGGATCAGCCCCAGCATTTT. The V and J genes are TRBV30 and TRBJ1-5; unclear D gene. Germline V gene data show CDR1 as GTSNPN and CDR2 as SVGIG (reference sequence). Trimming cost V 0 bases and J 5 bases, with 8 bases left between them. The CDR3 spans 13 residues.

This clonotype was found a few times. The CDR3 region has the DNA TGCGCCAGCAGCTCTGGACAGGCTCAATGGGGCTATGGCTACACCTTC. This encodes CASSSGQAQWGYGYTF. The V call is TRBV5-1, the J call TRBJ1-2, with 7 positions matching TRBD1. Germline assignment: CDR1 SGHRS and CDR2 YFSETQ. CDR3 size: 16 residues. V shed 3 bases and J 4 bases; nucleotides not matched to a gene: 12.

On this clonotype: A read error may produce the germline difference seen at one junction end. The chain has TRBV7-7 and TRBJ1-4; D is uncertain. This CDR3 has 16 amino acids. Germline CDR1 and CDR2: SSHAT and FNYEAQ (reference sequence). Here the CDR3 reads CTSSLGDRTTNERLFF. DNA of the CDR3: TGTACCAGCAGCTTAGGAGATCGCACAACTAATGAAAGACTGTTTTTT. Full variable domain (missing parts from reference TRBV7-7 and TRBJ1-4): GAGVSQSPRYKVTKRGQDVTLRCDPISSHATLYWYQQALGQGPEFLTYFNYEAQPDKSGLPSDRFSAERPEGSISTLTIQRTEQRDSAMYRCTSSLGDRTTNERLFFGSGTQLSVL.

This clonotype has a count of ten or more. The V and J genes are TRBV6-1 and TRBJ1-1; the D is unclear. The length of the CDR3 is 13 residues. The germline V and J ends were trimmed by 3 bases and 1 base, with 6 bases remaining between them. Germline V CDR1 and CDR2: MNHNS, SASEGT. The CDR3 protein is CASSEQRNTEAFF. The CDR3 DNA is TGTGCCAGCAGTGAGCAGCGGAACACTGAAGCTTTCTTT.

This sequence joins TRBV12-3 or TRBV12-4 and TRBJ2-3, with TRBD2 as a possible D gene (7 bases). This CDR3 contains 16 residues. V was cut by 7 bases and J by 5 bases, with 22 bases left in between. The CDR3 region has the DNA TGTGCCAGCATTACCGGGGGGCCAGTTTCGGGAGATACGCAGTATTTT. Amino acid sequence: CASITGGPVSGDTQYF.

Only one count was recorded for this clonotype. One end of the junction fails to match germline, which may point to a read error. This rearrangement joins TRBV12-3 or TRBV12-4 to TRBJ1-2; no reliable D call. The CDR3 extends over 13 amino acids. Here the CDR3 reads CASSLGGNHGYTF. The CDR3, as DNA: TGTGCCAGCAGTTTAGGGGGTAACCATGGCTACACCTTC.

This clonotype was seen a handful of times. The V and J genes are TRBV29-1 and TRBJ1-4; a possible D gene is TRBD1 (6 bases). Germline-derived CDR1 and CDR2 are SQVTM and ANQGSEA. V shed 4 bases and J shed 5 bases, with 11 bases lying between them. There are 13 residues in the CDR3. CDR3 amino acids: CSVARGPNEKLFF. The DNA of the CDR3 is TGCAGCGTTGCCCGGGGGCCGAATGAAAAACTGTTTTTT.

The V gene is TRBV29-1, the J gene TRBJ2-2, with TRBD2 matching over 10 bases. The ends lost 1 base at V and 6 bases at J; junction bases unmatched: 8. Germline loops: CDR1 SQVTM, CDR2 ANQGSEA. CDR3 length equals 16 residues. The DNA for the CDR3 is TGCAGCGTTGAAGTCCTAGCGGGAGATCGGGCCGGGGAGCTGTTTTTT. Its translation is CSVEVLAGDRAGELFF.

This clonotype was observed a handful of times. This chain links TRBV27 with TRBJ2-7; 9 nucleotides agree with TRBD1. J was trimmed by 4 bases and V by 5 bases; bases with no gene match: 9. There are 15 residues in the CDR3. Germline V gives CDR1 MNHEY, CDR2 SMNVEV (reference sequence). DNA of the CDR3: TGTGCCAGCAGTCCAAAGCCCGGGACAGGGTACGAGCAGTACTTC. This codes for CASSPKPGTGYEQYF.

This clonotype was observed a handful of times. V usage is TRBV6-2 or TRBV6-3 and J usage is TRBJ1-5, with D perhaps TRBD1 (5 bases). The CDR3 contains 13 residues. CDR1 is MNHEY and CDR2 is SVGEGT in the germline V gene. Trimming took off 5 bases at V and 4 bases at J, with 9 bases between the two ends. The CDR3 sequence is CASSKTENQPQHF. The CDR3 DNA reads TGTGCCAGCAGTAAGACAGAGAATCAGCCCCAGCATTTT.

This clonotype was counted at least ten times. This chain uses TRBV20-1 with TRBJ2-7; perhaps TRBD2 as D (6 bases). The V gene's germline CDR1 is DFQATT and CDR2 SNEGSKA (reference sequence). This CDR3 comprises 14 residues. V was clipped by 1 base and J by 7 bases, with 17 bases between them. CDR3 nucleotides: TGCAGTGCTAGAGGGCCTAGCGAAAGAGTAGAGCAGTACTTC. Residues: CSARGPSERVEQYF.

This clonotype was observed at least ten times. The chain combines TRBV5-1 with TRBJ2-1; 9 positions agree with TRBD1. V was pared by 4 bases and J by 1 base, with 6 bases of the junction left unmatched. The CDR3 extends over 16 amino acids. CDR1 and CDR2 from the germline V gene are SGHRS and YFSETQ. Here the CDR3 reads CASSPAGTGSYNEQFF. CDR3 sequence (DNA): TGCGCCAGCAGCCCGGCGGGGACAGGGTCCTACAATGAGCAGTTCTTC.

Points on this clonotype: This may be a read error, as it is one base from a much larger clone. V is TRBV4-1 and J is TRBJ1-2; possible D gene TRBD1, 5 bases. Trimming removed 0 bases at V and 8 bases at J, with 16 bases between. CDR3 length: 15 residues. Germline V gives CDR1 MGHRA, CDR2 YSYEKL. CDR3 in amino acids: CASSQDRWDRVGYTF. CDR3 bases: TGCGCCAGCAGCCAAGATCGATGGGACCGAGTAGGCTACACCTTC.

This clonotype was found many times. The chain has TRBV6-2 or TRBV6-3 and TRBJ2-3, with D unresolved. CDR3 size: 13 residues. V was clipped by 2 bases and J by 6 bases, with 9 bases between them. Germline CDR1 MNHEY, CDR2 SVGEGT. The CDR3 protein is CASSYERRDTQYF. In nucleotides, the CDR3 is TGTGCCAGCAGTTACGAGCGCCGGGATACGCAGTATTTT.

As regards this clonotype: A single base separates this from a much larger clone, so it may be a read error. The DNA of the CDR3 is TGTGCCAGCAGCCAATATTTCGGGGCTACTTCCTACGAGCAGTACTTC. Translation gives CASSQYFGATSYEQYF. The rearrangement links TRBV14 to TRBJ2-7; D tentatively reads TRBD1 or TRBD2 (5 bases each). Germline V CDR1 and CDR2: SGHDN, FVKESK. The CDR3 is 16 residues long. The V gene lost 2 bases and the J gene lost 1 base, with 15 bases spanning the gap.